This TCR beta chain is drawn from a study of blood T cell repertoires in COVID-19. Sequencing was performed with immunoSEQ multiplex PCR; in TCRdb, only in-frame clones are kept and a portion is missing. The data hold some 360,000 clones, with roughly 86% observed a single time. Someone with COVID-19 had been met by exposed participants within 2 weeks before study entry. Trimming took 5 bases from V and 10 from J; bases not matched to a gene: 10. CDR3 length: 14 residues. From germline, CDR1 is SGHTA and CDR2 FQGNSA. Sequencing was carried out using PBMCs or T cells enriched from blood (not recorded which). This rearrangement joins TRBV7-2 to TRBJ1-4; 7 nucleotides line up with TRBD1. The source is a woman in her twenties or thirties who had been exposed to COVID-19. CDR3 sequence: CASSPGTARGKLFF. DNA of the CDR3: TGTGCCAGCAGCCCTGGGACAGCCCGGGGAAAACTGTTTTTT.